The 3 T cell receptor beta chains given below trace back to one sample, sequenced in a study of sequential checkpoint blockade in melanoma. Sequenced by immunoSEQ multiplex PCR; TCRdb stores in-frame clones only, minus some. The sample contains around 37,000 clones, 32% of which appear only once. Treatment described: randomized to nivolumab then ipilimumab (arm A) or the reverse (arm B). The sample consisted of tumor tissue (inferred from file names), taken from a patient given nivolumab and ipilimumab in sequence. The receptors shown here come from a human donor with melanoma.

This clone was recorded many times. The chain links TRBV11-3 to TRBJ1-4, with 7 nucleotides matching TRBD1. Germline loops: CDR1 SGHNT, CDR2 YENEEA. The CDR3 runs 15 residues. J gave up 7 bases and V 5 bases, and 10 bases lay outside the gene matches. The CDR3 DNA is TGTGCCAGCAGCACCTCGACAGGGCGGGTTGAAAAACTGTTTTTT. Residues: CASSTSTGRVEKLFF.

The chain uses TRBV10-3 and TRBJ1-3; TRBD1 is a possible D gene (6 bases). This CDR3 spans 19 amino acids. Germline CDR1 ENHRY, CDR2 SYGVKD. V shed 0 bases and J shed 2 bases, with 20 bases lying between them. The CDR3: CAISESGNRAFVTGNTIYF. CDR3 DNA sequence: TGTGCCATCAGTGAGTCAGGCAACAGGGCGTTCGTAACTGGAAACACCATATATTTT.

The rearrangement links TRBV5-1 to TRBJ1-4; TRBD1 is a possible D gene (5 bases). CDR3 length: 14 residues. V lost 3 bases, J lost 2 bases, and 8 bases lay in between. Looked up from germline, CDR1 is SGHRS and CDR2 is YFSETQ. CDR3 protein: CASSSGYTNEKLFF. For the CDR3, the DNA is TGCGCCAGCAGCTCAGGGTATACTAATGAAAAACTGTTTTTT.